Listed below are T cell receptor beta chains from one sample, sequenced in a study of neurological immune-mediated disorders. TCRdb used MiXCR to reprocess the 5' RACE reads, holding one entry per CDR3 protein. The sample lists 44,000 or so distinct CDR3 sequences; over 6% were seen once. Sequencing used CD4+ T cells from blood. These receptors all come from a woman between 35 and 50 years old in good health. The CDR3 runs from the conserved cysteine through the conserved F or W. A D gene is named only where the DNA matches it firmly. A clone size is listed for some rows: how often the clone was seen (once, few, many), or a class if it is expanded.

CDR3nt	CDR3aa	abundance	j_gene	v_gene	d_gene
TGCGCCAGCAGCTTAATAAAGGGGGCTGGGTATCATGAGCAGTTCTTC	CASSLIKGAGYHEQFF	many	TRBJ2-1	TRBV5-1	TRBD1
TGTGCCACCAGTGATTTGGAGCGGCTAGCGGGAAGCGCGGACCCCTTACGCACAGATACGCAGTATTTT	CATSDLERLAGSADPLRTDTQYF	many	TRBJ2-3	TRBV24-1	TRBD2
TGCGCCAGCAGCTTGAAGGGGACAGGGGAAGAGACCCAGTACTTC	CASSLKGTGEETQYF	many	TRBJ2-5	TRBV5-1	TRBD1
TGTGCCAGCTCCCCGCTGACGATAGCGAGTAACAATGAGCAGTTCTTC	CASSPLTIASNNEQFF	many	TRBJ2-1	TRBV18	.
TGCAGTGCTCGGACAGGTCGGAATCAGCCCCAGCATTTT	CSARTGRNQPQHF	many	TRBJ1-5	TRBV20-1	TRBD1
TGTGCCAGCAGCTTAGGGGTCGGGACAGTACCTTACGAGCAGTACTTC	CASSLGVGTVPYEQYF	many	TRBJ2-7	TRBV11-2	TRBD1
TGTGCCAGCAGCCGGGGGGATAATTCACCCCTCCACTTT	CASSRGDNSPLHF	many	TRBJ1-6	TRBV4-2	.
TGTGCCAGCAGTTTATTAGCGGCAGACACAGATACGCAGTATTTT	CASSLLAADTDTQYF	many	TRBJ2-3	TRBV28	.
TGTGCCAGCAGTGAATCGAGGAGCTCCTACGAGCAGTACTTC	CASSESRSSYEQYF	many	TRBJ2-7	TRBV2	.
TGTGCCAGCAGTGACCCCGTGCTCAATGAGCAGTTCTTC	CASSDPVLNEQFF	many	TRBJ2-1	TRBV2	.
TGCGCCAGCAGCTTGGGTCTCGGATTCTATGGCTACACCTTC	CASSLGLGFYGYTF	many	TRBJ1-2	TRBV5-1	.
TGCGCCAGCGGCCCGGAGGTAATACGAGAGACCCAGTACTTC	CASGPEVIRETQYF	many	TRBJ2-5	TRBV5-1	.
TGCGCCAGCAGCTTCGGAACAGGTTCCTGGGCCAACGTCCTGACTTTC	CASSFGTGSWANVLTF	many	TRBJ2-6	TRBV5-1	.
TGCGCCAGCAGCTACAACTTTGGTCACGAGGGGAACACTGAAGCTTTCTTT	CASSYNFGHEGNTEAFF	many	TRBJ1-1	TRBV5-1	.
TGCAGCGTTGTTGTGGGTCAGGGGAAAGCTTTCTTT	CSVVVGQGKAFF	many	TRBJ1-1	TRBV29-1	.
TGTGCCAGCACCCGATCGGGGAACACCGGGGAGCTGTTTTTT	CASTRSGNTGELFF	many	TRBJ2-2	TRBV6-5	.
TGTGCCAGCAGTGAGACCACCAGAGGCTGGAACACTGAAGCTTTCTTT	CASSETTRGWNTEAFF	many	TRBJ1-1	TRBV6-1	.
TGTGCCAGCAGTGAGACAACAGGGATTGGGCAGCCCCAGCATTTT	CASSETTGIGQPQHF	many	TRBJ1-5	TRBV2	.
TGCAGTGCTAAAGCGGGAGTGGGGGCGATCGACGAGCAGTACTTC	CSAKAGVGAIDEQYF	many	TRBJ2-7	TRBV20-1	TRBD2
TGTGCCACCAGTCAGGAGGATGGCTACACCTTC	CATSQEDGYTF	many	TRBJ1-2	TRBV24-1	.
TGTGCCAGCAGGGGGGTTGACACCGGGGAGCTGTTTTTT	CASRGVDTGELFF	many	TRBJ2-2	TRBV3-1	.
TGTGCCAGCAGCTTGTCCTCCGATACGCAGTATTTT	CASSLSSDTQYF	many	TRBJ2-3	TRBV7-2	.
TGTGCCAGCAGCCGCGACCCAGGAGGCACCTACGAGCAGTACTTC	CASSRDPGGTYEQYF	many	TRBJ2-7	TRBV7-9	.
TGCAGTGCTAGGGGTCCGGGACAGGGGCTTAACTATGGCTACACCTTC	CSARGPGQGLNYGYTF	many	TRBJ1-2	TRBV20-1	TRBD1
TGTGCCAGCAGTTTGAGGTGGGCGCTTAATTCACCCCTCCACTTT	CASSLRWALNSPLHF	.	TRBJ1-6	TRBV27	.
TGTGCCAGCAGCCTCCGGGACAAAGAACTAGCCAAAAACATTCAGTACTTC	CASSLRDKELAKNIQYF	many	TRBJ2-4	TRBV4-2	.
TGTGCCAGCAGAAGACCGAACACTGAAGCTTTCTTT	CASRRPNTEAFF	many	TRBJ1-1	TRBV28	.
TGTGCCATCAGTGAGGGTCTCGGGAACACTGAAGCTTTCTTT	CAISEGLGNTEAFF	many	TRBJ1-1	TRBV10-3	.
TGCGCCAGCAGCCCAGGACTGTTCTACGAGCAGTACTTC	CASSPGLFYEQYF	many	TRBJ2-7	TRBV5-1	.
TGCGCCAGCAGCTTGGAAGGGACAGGGGTTACCGAGCAGTACTTC	CASSLEGTGVTEQYF	many	TRBJ2-7	TRBV5-1	TRBD1
TGTGCCAGCAGCTTAGGGGTTTCGGATCGGGGGAACACTGAAGCTTTCTTT	CASSLGVSDRGNTEAFF	many	TRBJ1-1	TRBV7-9	.
TGCGCCAGCAGCTTGGATAGCGGGAGGGCATTACGTAGCAATGAGCAGTTCTTC	CASSLDSGRALRSNEQFF	many	TRBJ2-1	TRBV5-1	TRBD2
TGCAGTGCTAGAGGGTCGCTCTCTGCGTGGAACACTGAAGCTTTCTTT	CSARGSLSAWNTEAFF	many	TRBJ1-1	TRBV20-1	.
TGTGCCATCAGGACCGGGACTAGCATCTACAATGAGCAGTTCTTC	CAIRTGTSIYNEQFF	many	TRBJ2-1	TRBV10-3	TRBD2
TGTGCCAGCAGCCCGACAGGGAATGGCTACACCTTC	CASSPTGNGYTF	many	TRBJ1-2	TRBV6-5	TRBD1
TGTGCCAGCAGCCTCGGACGCAGACCTTCCCCCTACGAGCAGTACTTC	CASSLGRRPSPYEQYF	many	TRBJ2-7	TRBV7-8	.
TGCGCCAGCAGCAGGACTAGCGGAGGGGGCGGGGAGCTGTTTTTT	CASSRTSGGGGELFF	few	TRBJ2-2	TRBV5-1	TRBD2
TGCGCCAGCAGCTTGGAGGGATTCTCGAACACTGAAGCTTTCTTT	CASSLEGFSNTEAFF	.	TRBJ1-1	TRBV5-1	.
TGTGCCAGCAGCCCCCTCGGGGTGGGGGAGCAGTACTTC	CASSPLGVGEQYF	many	TRBJ2-7	TRBV28	.
TGTGCCAGCAGAGTATCATTGACAGTCCCCTACGAGCAGTACTTC	CASRVSLTVPYEQYF	many	TRBJ2-7	TRBV6-1	.
TGTGCCAGCAGCCGCACAGGGGACACCGGGGAGCTGTTTTTT	CASSRTGDTGELFF	many	TRBJ2-2	TRBV7-8	TRBD1
TGTGCCAGCAGCCGATCCGACAGGGTGAGCACTGAAGCTTTCTTT	CASSRSDRVSTEAFF	many	TRBJ1-1	TRBV7-2	TRBD1
TGTGCCAGCAGCCAACAGGGGAACACTGAAGCTTTCTTT	CASSQQGNTEAFF	many	TRBJ1-1	TRBV7-2	.
TGCAGCGTTGCGGGGGGGCCTGGCGAGCAGTACTTC	CSVAGGPGEQYF	many	TRBJ2-7	TRBV29-1	TRBD2
TGTGCCAGCAGCTCCAGATCGGCGGGTAGCACAGATACGCAGTATTTT	CASSSRSAGSTDTQYF	many	TRBJ2-3	TRBV7-9	.
TGTGCCAGCGGCGCCCAGGCTTATCAAGAGACCCAGTACTTC	CASGAQAYQETQYF	many	TRBJ2-5	TRBV28	.
TGTGCCAGCAGCGGGGTGACAGGGGCTGGCTACACCTTC	CASSGVTGAGYTF	many	TRBJ1-2	TRBV12-3/TRBV12-4	TRBD1
TGTGCCATCAGTGAGGCCGGACACACTGAAGCTTTCTTT	CAISEAGHTEAFF	many	TRBJ1-1	TRBV10-3	.
TGTGCCATGGGGTTGACAGGGAACCCCTACGAGCAGTACTTC	CAMGLTGNPYEQYF	medium-sized	TRBJ2-7	TRBV10-3	TRBD1